A selection of T cell receptor beta chains follows, all from one sample in a study of blood T cell repertoires in COVID-19. Repertoires were generated with immunoSEQ multiplex PCR, while TCRdb's copy carries only in-frame clones and drops some. The sample has a few hundred thousand clones, approximately 80% seen once. The sequencing sample was made of PBMCs or T cells enriched from blood (not recorded which). Receptors originate from a woman between 35 and 50 years old with acute COVID-19. Each CDR3 is given with its conserved first and last residue. D genes are given only for firm matches.

j_call: TRBJ2-7; v_call: TRBV7-2; d_call: TRBD2; cdr3_aa: CASSLASGSPSEQYF
j_call: TRBJ2-7; v_call: TRBV7-9; d_call: TRBD1; cdr3_aa: CASSLAMTGGSYEQYF
j_call: TRBJ2-7; v_call: TRBV10-2; d_call: .; cdr3_aa: CASGQTYEQYF
j_call: TRBJ2-7; v_call: TRBV13; d_call: TRBD2; cdr3_aa: CASRGLAGSHEQYF
j_call: TRBJ1-2; v_call: TRBV5-8; d_call: .; cdr3_aa: CASSLDRAAYGYTF
j_call: TRBJ2-7; v_call: TRBV29-1; d_call: .; cdr3_aa: CSVPGATTWEQYF
j_call: TRBJ1-4; v_call: TRBV25-1; d_call: .; cdr3_aa: CASSETQGGEKLFF
j_call: TRBJ1-5; v_call: TRBV7-8; d_call: .; cdr3_aa: CASSLLAGDGNQPQHF
j_call: TRBJ2-3; v_call: TRBV4-2; d_call: TRBD2; cdr3_aa: CASSQGLAGGGGRTDTQYF
j_call: TRBJ1-3; v_call: TRBV4-1; d_call: .; cdr3_aa: CASSLLPTVSGNTIYF
j_call: TRBJ2-3; v_call: TRBV3-1/TRBV3-2; d_call: TRBD1; cdr3_aa: CASSQVKRGPGRDTQYF
j_call: TRBJ2-3; v_call: TRBV18; d_call: TRBD2; cdr3_aa: CASSPTGTRGTQYF
j_call: TRBJ1-6; v_call: TRBV28; d_call: .; cdr3_aa: CGGGSPLHF
j_call: TRBJ2-1; v_call: TRBV9; d_call: TRBD2; cdr3_aa: CASSVDGTSGVYNEQFF
j_call: TRBJ2-5; v_call: TRBV7-8; d_call: .; cdr3_aa: CASSLSGRETQYF
j_call: TRBJ1-1; v_call: TRBV30; d_call: .; cdr3_aa: CAWNPGTDTEAFF
j_call: TRBJ2-3; v_call: TRBV6-1; d_call: TRBD1; cdr3_aa: CASSEATGTGADTQYF
j_call: TRBJ1-2; v_call: TRBV6-2/TRBV6-3; d_call: .; cdr3_aa: CASSYERPPQSGYTF
j_call: TRBJ1-5; v_call: TRBV19; d_call: .; cdr3_aa: CASSQFSSGGNQPQHF
j_call: TRBJ2-7; v_call: TRBV6-5; d_call: TRBD1; cdr3_aa: CASSLGQGVIWYF
j_call: TRBJ2-2; v_call: TRBV9; d_call: .; cdr3_aa: CASSDRDLGRFTGELFF
j_call: TRBJ1-1; v_call: TRBV10-3; d_call: TRBD1; cdr3_aa: CAISESRDRATEAFF
j_call: TRBJ2-7; v_call: TRBV27; d_call: TRBD1; cdr3_aa: CASSFGQGSNYEQYF
j_call: TRBJ1-3; v_call: TRBV11-2; d_call: TRBD1; cdr3_aa: CASSSRTGGSGNTIYF
j_call: TRBJ1-2; v_call: TRBV6-5; d_call: .; cdr3_aa: CASSPDTSYGYTF
j_call: TRBJ2-1; v_call: TRBV3-1/TRBV3-2; d_call: TRBD2; cdr3_aa: CASSRASGTYNEQFF
j_call: TRBJ2-3; v_call: TRBV14; d_call: .; cdr3_aa: CASSWTPYTQYF
j_call: TRBJ1-1; v_call: TRBV7-2; d_call: .; cdr3_aa: CASSLEAGRGTEAFF
j_call: TRBJ1-5; v_call: TRBV6-2/TRBV6-3; d_call: TRBD1; cdr3_aa: CASSDTLGTGPYSNQPQHF
j_call: TRBJ2-3; v_call: TRBV7-3; d_call: TRBD2; cdr3_aa: CASSPGSGRAADTQYF